These T cell receptor beta chains were read from a single sample in a study of cytomegalovirus exposure and HLA in healthy donors. The repertoire was sequenced with immunoSEQ multiplex PCR; TCRdb's copy has only in-frame clones and lacks some. The table has hundreds of thousands of clones, 60% to 80% seen once. Material: PBMCs. These receptors all stem from a male donor in good health and CMV-seronegative. Each CDR3 is given without its conserved first and last residue.

j_call	v_call	cdr3_aa
TRBJ2-7	TRBV6-1	ASSEGGLAPYEQY
TRBJ1-2	TRBV28	ASSSDRAYGYT
TRBJ2-2	TRBV7-2	ASSLLGELF
TRBJ1-1	TRBV18	ASSPSGARNTEAF
TRBJ1-2	TRBV10-1	ASRPRGQGYGYT
TRBJ1-2	TRBV7-2	ASSLAPRQGGGYT
TRBJ1-2	TRBV5-4	ASSPGGGAGDDGYT
-	TRBV5-4	ASSHGDRAYYEQY
TRBJ1-5	TRBV4-2	ASSQDNRAANQPQH
TRBJ2-5	TRBV27	ASSTLAGGQETQY
TRBJ2-1	TRBV20-1	STRWGDEQF
TRBJ1-6	TRBV5-1	ASSLASPAGGSYNSPLH
TRBJ1-5	TRBV6-1	ASLSKPEGNQPQH
TRBJ1-2	TRBV7-9	SSSVGTGDNYGYT
TRBJ1-5	TRBV6-4	ASSETGASRQPQH
TRBJ1-5	TRBV7-8	ASSPQTGTGDQPQH
TRBJ1-2	TRBV6-5	ASSYEGGSRYGYT
TRBJ2-7	TRBV21-1	ASSSVVEQY
TRBJ2-1	TRBV21-1	ASSRVLDRGPYNEQF
TRBJ1-6	TRBV7-2	ASSVVTGAPNSPLH
TRBJ2-7	TRBV15	ATRDRDYYEQY
TRBJ1-1	TRBV10-3	AISGNGQKNTEAF
TRBJ2-7	TRBV27	ASSRAGHYEQY
TRBJ1-2	TRBV28	ASSASGVAETYT
TRBJ2-3	TRBV12-5	ASGLATSGTDTQY
TRBJ1-1	TRBV11-2	ASSLGAANTEAF
TRBJ1-1	TRBV4-3	ASSQVIGQGAQTEAF
TRBJ2-4	TRBV9	ASSVGGAGNIQY
TRBJ1-3	TRBV6-5	ASSYAGGSGNTIY
TRBJ2-3	TRBV7-3	ASSPMASGGPDTQY
TRBJ2-7	TRBV28	ASGTGAYEQY
TRBJ2-3	TRBV6-5	ASSYTRGRDTQY
TRBJ2-7	TRBV28	ASSHAAGGLVTEQY
TRBJ1-5	TRBV15	ATSRSDQPQH
TRBJ2-1	TRBV5-4	ASSLAPSASYNEQF
TRBJ2-1	TRBV7-8	ASSHGTSERGYNEQF
TRBJ1-2	TRBV15	ATSRGGQGISFGYT
TRBJ2-7	TRBV5-1	ASSSGDSYEQY
TRBJ2-4	TRBV6-5	ASSYAEQGNIQY
TRBJ2-3	TRBV5-1	ASSPGVHVTDTQY
TRBJ1-5	TRBV5-5	ASSLVGSNQPQH
TRBJ2-3	TRBV6-4	ASSLAGSTDTQY
TRBJ2-3	TRBV7-2	ASSTRLGRHTDTQY
TRBJ2-3	TRBV7-9	ASSLAQGFDTQY
TRBJ1-1	TRBV4-3	ASSQESRGDTEAF
TRBJ2-7	TRBV28	ASRSGTGPYEQY
TRBJ2-2	TRBV7-9	ASSSQFSAGGNTGELF
TRBJ1-1	TRBV7-3	ASRDTGSMNTEAF
TRBJ1-5	TRBV6-5	ASKEQPVGEQPQH
TRBJ2-1	TRBV7-8	ASSSYAGPPPYNEQF
TRBJ2-5	TRBV30	AWGQGHQETQY
TRBJ1-6	TRBV9	ASSVEGDNSPLH